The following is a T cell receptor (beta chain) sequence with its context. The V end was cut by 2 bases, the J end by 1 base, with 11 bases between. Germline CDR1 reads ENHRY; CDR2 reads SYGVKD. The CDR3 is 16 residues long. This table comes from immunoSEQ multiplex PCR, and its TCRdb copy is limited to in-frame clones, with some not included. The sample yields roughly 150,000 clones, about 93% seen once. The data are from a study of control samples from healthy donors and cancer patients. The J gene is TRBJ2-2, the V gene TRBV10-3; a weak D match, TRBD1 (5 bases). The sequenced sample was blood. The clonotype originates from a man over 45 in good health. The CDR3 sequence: CAISEPGRENTGELFF. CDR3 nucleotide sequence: TGTGCCATCAGTGAGCCCGGCAGGGAGAACACCGGGGAGCTGTTTTTT.